The next 5 T cell receptor beta chains were all read from a single sample in a study of T-cell reconstitution after alpha-beta-depleted transplantation in children. This sample's TCRbeta library carried unique molecular identifier barcodes. MiXCR, applied by TCRdb to the PCR reads, yields one record per CDR3 protein. The sample lists 240,000 or so distinct CDR3 sequences, roughly 8.2% seen once, with 5% to 7% in the top ten. The sample was PBMCs, mostly from graft donor cells, taken 180 days after TCRalphabeta/CD19-depleted stem cell transplant. These receptors all come from a male patient under 18 who had a stem cell transplant for acute lymphoblastic leukemia, so the T cells may come from the graft donor.

There are many counts of this clonotype. The V gene is TRBV7-2, the J gene TRBJ2-7; 9 nucleotides match TRBD1. The V gene end was trimmed by 4 bases and the J gene end by 3 bases; junction bases not matched to a gene: 1. The CDR3 covers 13 residues. CDR1 is SGHTA, CDR2 FQGNSA, per germline. The CDR3 spells CASSSTGGYEQYF. The DNA of the CDR3 is TGTGCCAGCAGCTCGACAGGGGGCTACGAGCAGTACTTC. Together with reference TRBV7-2 and TRBJ2-7, the CDR3 gives the full variable domain: GAGVSQSPSNKVTEKGKDVELRCDPISGHTALYWYRQSLGQGLEFLIYFQGNSAPDKSGLPSDRFSAERTGGSVSTLTIQRTQQEDSAVYLCASSSTGGYEQYFGPGTRLTVT.

This clonotype has a count of ten or more. The rearrangement links TRBV20-1 to TRBJ2-1; TRBD2 matches 13 bases. V dropped 5 bases and J dropped 0; count of bases not matched to a gene: 4. This CDR3 has 16 residues. Germline V gene sequence: CDR1 DFQATT, CDR2 SNEGSKA (reference sequence). DNA of the CDR3: TGCAGTGCTTCCGGACTAGCGGGGGTCTCCTACAATGAGCAGTTCTTC. It yields the protein CSASGLAGVSYNEQFF.

The sample holds many counts of this clonotype. The CDR3 is CASSPLWGYDIQYF. The CDR3 nucleotides are TGTGCCAGCAGCCCCCTGTGGGGCTACGACATTCAGTACTTC. This chain joins TRBV7-2 and TRBJ2-4, with D maybe TRBD1 (5 bases). The CDR3 extends over 14 amino acids. Trimming cost V 5 bases and J 8 bases, with 16 bases left between them. Germline V gives CDR1 SGHTA, CDR2 FQGNSA.

At least ten counts were recorded for this clonotype. This rearrangement joins TRBV9 to TRBJ1-4; the D gene is possibly TRBD1 (5 bases). This CDR3 region has 15 residues. In germline, CDR1 is SGDLS, CDR2 YYNGEE. Trimming shortened V by 3 bases and J by 0 bases, and 9 bases separated the two germline ends. CDR3 nucleotides: TGTGCCAGCAGCGCTCGACAGTCAACTAATGAAAAACTGTTTTTT. Translating gives CASSARQSTNEKLFF.

V and J are TRBV3-1 and TRBJ2-3, with a possible D match to TRBD2 (5 bases). Germline V gene sequence: CDR1 LGHDT, CDR2 YNNKEL (reference sequence). The CDR3 contains 13 residues. V was cut by 0 bases and J by 9 bases, with 10 bases left in between. The CDR3 coding sequence is TGTGCCAGCAGCCAAGATCGAGGGCGGACGCAGTATTTT. Protein product: CASSQDRGRTQYF.